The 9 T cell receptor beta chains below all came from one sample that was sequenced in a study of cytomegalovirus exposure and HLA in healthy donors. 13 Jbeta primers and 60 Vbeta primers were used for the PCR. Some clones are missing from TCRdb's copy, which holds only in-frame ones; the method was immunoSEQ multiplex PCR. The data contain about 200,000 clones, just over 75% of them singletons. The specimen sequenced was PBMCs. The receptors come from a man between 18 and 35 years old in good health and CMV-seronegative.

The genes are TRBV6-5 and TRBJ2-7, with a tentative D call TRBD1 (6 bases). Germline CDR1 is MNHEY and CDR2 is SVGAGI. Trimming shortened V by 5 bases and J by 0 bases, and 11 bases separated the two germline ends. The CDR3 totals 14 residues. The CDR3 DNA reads TGTGCCAGCAGTCATCAGGGGAACTCCTACGAGCAGTACTTC. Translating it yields CASSHQGNSYEQYF.

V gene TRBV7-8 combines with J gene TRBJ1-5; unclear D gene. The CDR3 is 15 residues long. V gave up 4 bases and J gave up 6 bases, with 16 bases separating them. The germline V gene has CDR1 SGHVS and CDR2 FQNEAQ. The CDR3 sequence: CASSSYRDVGQPQHF. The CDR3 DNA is TGTGCCAGCAGCTCCTACCGGGATGTAGGTCAGCCCCAGCATTTT.

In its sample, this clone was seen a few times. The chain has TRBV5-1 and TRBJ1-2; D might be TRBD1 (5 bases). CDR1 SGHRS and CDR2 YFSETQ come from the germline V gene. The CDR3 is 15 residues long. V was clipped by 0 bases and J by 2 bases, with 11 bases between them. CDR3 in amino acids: CASSLDDRRNYGYTF. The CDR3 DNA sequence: TGCGCCAGCAGCTTGGACGACAGACGCAACTATGGCTACACCTTC. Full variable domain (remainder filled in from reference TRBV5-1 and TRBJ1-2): KAGVTQTPRYLIKTRGQQVTLSCSPISGHRSVSWYQQTPGQGLQFLFEYFSETQRNKGNFPGRFSGRQFSNSRSEMNVSTLELGDSALYLCASSLDDRRNYGYTFGSGTRLTVV.

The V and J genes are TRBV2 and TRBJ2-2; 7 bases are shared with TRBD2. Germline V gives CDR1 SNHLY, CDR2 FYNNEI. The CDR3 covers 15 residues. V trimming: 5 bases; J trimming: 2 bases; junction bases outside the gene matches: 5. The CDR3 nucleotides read TGTGCCAGCAGTTTTAAAGCGGGAAACACCGGGGAGCTGTTTTTT. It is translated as CASSFKAGNTGELFF.

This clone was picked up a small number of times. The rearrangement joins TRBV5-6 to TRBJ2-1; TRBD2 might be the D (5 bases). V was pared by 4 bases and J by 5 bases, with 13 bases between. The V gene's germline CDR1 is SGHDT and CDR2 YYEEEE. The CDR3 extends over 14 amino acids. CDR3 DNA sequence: TGTGCCAGCAGCCGAGGGCTTTACGACAATGAGCAGTTCTTC. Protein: CASSRGLYDNEQFF. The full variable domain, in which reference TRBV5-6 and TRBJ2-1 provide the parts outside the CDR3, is DAGVTQSPTHLIKTRGQQVTLRCSPKSGHDTVSWYQQALGQGPQFIFQYYEEEERQRGNFPDRFSGHQFPNYSSELNVNALLLGDSALYLCASSRGLYDNEQFFGPGTRLTVL.

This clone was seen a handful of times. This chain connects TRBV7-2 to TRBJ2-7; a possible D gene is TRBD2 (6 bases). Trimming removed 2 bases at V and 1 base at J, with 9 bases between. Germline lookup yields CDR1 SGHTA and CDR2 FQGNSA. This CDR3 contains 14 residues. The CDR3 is CASSLPGASYEQYF. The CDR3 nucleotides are TGTGCCAGCAGCTTACCGGGAGCTTCCTACGAGCAGTACTTC.

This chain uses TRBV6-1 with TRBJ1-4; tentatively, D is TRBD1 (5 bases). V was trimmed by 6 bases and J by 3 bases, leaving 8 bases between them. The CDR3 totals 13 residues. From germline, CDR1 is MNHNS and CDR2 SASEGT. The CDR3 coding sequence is TGTGCCAGCAGACCGACAGCTAATGAAAAACTGTTTTTT. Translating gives CASRPTANEKLFF.

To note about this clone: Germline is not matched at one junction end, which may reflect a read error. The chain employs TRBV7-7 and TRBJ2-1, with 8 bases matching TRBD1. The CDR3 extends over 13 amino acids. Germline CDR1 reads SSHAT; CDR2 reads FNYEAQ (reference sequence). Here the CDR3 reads CASSLGPGGEQFF. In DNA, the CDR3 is TGTGCTAGCAGCTTAGGCCCAGGGGGCGAGCAGTTCTTC.

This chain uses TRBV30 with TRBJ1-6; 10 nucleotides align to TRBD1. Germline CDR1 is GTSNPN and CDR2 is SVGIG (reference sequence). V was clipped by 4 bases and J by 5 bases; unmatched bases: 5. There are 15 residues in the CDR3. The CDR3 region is CAWNKGQGNNSPLHF. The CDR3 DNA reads TGTGCCTGGAATAAGGGACAGGGGAATAATTCACCCCTCCACTTT.